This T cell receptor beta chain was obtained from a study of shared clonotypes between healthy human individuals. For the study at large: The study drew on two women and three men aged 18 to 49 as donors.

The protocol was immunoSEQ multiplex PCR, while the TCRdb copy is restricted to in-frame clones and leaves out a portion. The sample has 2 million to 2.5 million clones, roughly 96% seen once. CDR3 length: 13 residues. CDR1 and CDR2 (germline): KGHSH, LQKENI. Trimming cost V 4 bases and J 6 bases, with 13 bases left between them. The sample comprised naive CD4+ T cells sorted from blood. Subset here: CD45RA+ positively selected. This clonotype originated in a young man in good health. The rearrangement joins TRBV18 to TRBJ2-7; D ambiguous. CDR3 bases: TGTGCCAGCTCACGGATCAAGGGTGGCGAGCAGTACTTC. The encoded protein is CASSRIKGGEQYF.